This T cell receptor (beta chain) was sequenced in a study of radiotherapy plus CTLA-4 blockade in lung cancer. Study results and caveats: Interferon-beta and early blood T cell clone dynamics reportedly predicted response best.

Concerning this clone itself: Its antigen is still unknown.

Focal radiation plus CTLA-4 blockade with ipilimumab was administered to patients who had chemo-refractory metastatic non-small-cell lung cancer. Trimming shortened V by 2 bases and J by 7 bases, and 7 bases separated the two germline ends. This CDR3 comprises 12 residues. Germline-derived CDR1 and CDR2 are SGHNT and YYREEE (reference sequence). Profiling relied on immunoSEQ multiplex PCR, and the TCRdb table lists in-frame clones only, not all of them. This table holds tens of thousands of clones, more than 65% found once. Sequenced material: peripheral blood, taken from a patient treated with radiotherapy plus ipilimumab. The TCR was taken from a human donor with non-small cell lung cancer who had a partial response to radiotherapy plus ipilimumab. The chain combines TRBV5-4 with TRBJ2-1; no reliable D call. The CDR3, as DNA: TGTGCCAGCAGCTTTCTAAGAAATGAGCAGTTCTTC. This codes for CASSFLRNEQFF.